This TCR beta chain came from a study of cytomegalovirus exposure and HLA in healthy donors. This clone was found a few times. Its antigen is as yet unknown. General observations from the study: Reported results showed that the classifier diagnosed cytomegalovirus status with high specificity and sensitivity.

The germline V gene has CDR1 SEHNR and CDR2 FQNEAQ (reference sequence). The CDR3 is 13 amino acids. V was shortened by 8 bases and J by 3 bases, with 13 bases between the two germline ends. The repertoire was sequenced with immunoSEQ multiplex PCR; TCRdb's copy has only in-frame clones and lacks some. Altogether about 360,000 clones are present, about nine tenths being singletons, with the ten largest covering approximately 0.86%. This clonotype originated in a woman between 18 and 29 years old in good health and CMV-seronegative. The V call is TRBV7-9, the J call TRBJ1-2; D call uncertain. Sequenced: PBMCs. CDR3 loop: CASGGKIDYGYTF. CDR3 bases: TGTGCCAGCGGAGGGAAGATTGACTATGGCTACACCTTC.